This T cell receptor beta chain was recovered during a study of human CD8 memory T cell subsets. Study-wide points: Clonotypes that made up the stem-like memory T cell repertoire overlapped minimally with the precursor exhausted T cell repertoire. Estimation with Chao1 suggested higher diversity among stem-like memory T cells relative to precursor exhausted T cells.

Details on this clonotype: The antigen is undetermined.

Libraries for TCR beta were constructed using UMI-labeled 5' RACE. TCRdb reprocessed the 5' RACE reads and stores each CDR3 protein as one record, lacking DNA. This sample's table reports about 6,700 distinct CDR3 sequences. Germline V lookup: CDR1 SEHNR, CDR2 FQNEAQ (reference sequence). The CDR3 is 14 residues long. It was a CCR7+ PD-1- TIGIT- phenotype that stem-like memory CD8+ T cells (TSTEM) showed. Enrichment for total CD8+ T cells was performed by negative magnetic separation. Sequencing input: CD8+ stem-like memory T cells (TSCM and TCM) sorted from PBMCs. As to subset: stem-like memory CD8 T cells (TSTEM), CCR7+ PD-1- TIGIT-. The clonotype was recovered from a human donor in good health. The V call is TRBV7-9, the J call TRBJ2-3; TCRdb designates TRBD2, a call that cannot be tested without DNA. The CDR3 is CASGGFVGTDTQYF.